The rows below give T cell receptor beta chains drawn from one sample of a study of beta chain features in type 1 diabetes. The method was immunoSEQ multiplex PCR; TCRdb's version includes in-frame clones alone and lacks a portion of them. There are around 120,000 clones in the sample; around 16% occur only once, and 2.6% lies in the top ten. Material for sequencing was central memory CD4+ T cells from blood. These receptors were obtained from a young man with type 1 diabetes. Each CDR3 is given with its conserved first and last residue. A D gene is named only where the DNA matches it firmly. Clone size is stated in some rows and not others, as once, few, many or a class when expanded.

abundance: NA; v_gene: TRBV7-2; j_gene: TRBJ1-1; d_gene: TRBD1; CDR3nt: TGTGCCAGCAGCTTACTTGGGACAGTGGGGGCCGCTTTCTTT; CDR3aa: CASSLLGTVGAAFF
abundance: NA; v_gene: TRBV7-2; j_gene: TRBJ1-2; d_gene: NA; CDR3nt: TGTGCCAGCAGCCCGCAGGAGGGGAATTTAATCGGCTACACCTTC; CDR3aa: CASSPQEGNLIGYTF
abundance: NA; v_gene: TRBV13; j_gene: TRBJ2-5; d_gene: NA; CDR3nt: TGTGCCAGCAGCTCCTATAGCGGCCCTAGGGAAGAGACCCAGTACTTC; CDR3aa: CASSSYSGPREETQYF
abundance: NA; v_gene: TRBV18; j_gene: TRBJ2-3; d_gene: NA; CDR3nt: TGTGCCAGCTCACCGGACTACCTTGCCACAGATACGCAGTATTTT; CDR3aa: CASSPDYLATDTQYF
abundance: few; v_gene: TRBV2; j_gene: TRBJ2-3; d_gene: TRBD2; CDR3nt: TGTGCCAGCAGACTGGGACTAGCGGGCCCAGCAGATACGCAGTATTTT; CDR3aa: CASRLGLAGPADTQYF
abundance: few; v_gene: TRBV18; j_gene: TRBJ2-1; d_gene: TRBD1; CDR3nt: TGTGCCAGCTCACTGGGACAGGGCTACAATGAGCAGTTCTTC; CDR3aa: CASSLGQGYNEQFF
abundance: NA; v_gene: TRBV7-8; j_gene: TRBJ2-7; d_gene: NA; CDR3nt: TGTGCCAGCAGCTTAGCGCGGCAGTCGGAGCAGTACTTC; CDR3aa: CASSLARQSEQYF
abundance: NA; v_gene: TRBV7-2; j_gene: TRBJ2-1; d_gene: TRBD1; CDR3nt: TGTGCCAGCAGCTCGGGACAGGATTACAATGAGCAGTTCTTC; CDR3aa: CASSSGQDYNEQFF
abundance: NA; v_gene: TRBV5-4; j_gene: TRBJ2-1; d_gene: NA; CDR3nt: TGTGCCAGCAGCTTGACAGGTAACTCCTACAATGAGCAGTTCTTC; CDR3aa: CASSLTGNSYNEQFF
abundance: few; v_gene: TRBV6-5; j_gene: TRBJ2-3; d_gene: NA; CDR3nt: TGTGCCAGCAGTTACTCGGCGGCCGCTAGCACAGATACGCAGTATTTT; CDR3aa: CASSYSAAASTDTQYF
abundance: few; v_gene: TRBV2; j_gene: TRBJ1-2; d_gene: NA; CDR3nt: TGTGCCACTTGTAGGGACAACTATGGCTACACCTTC; CDR3aa: CATCRDNYGYTF
abundance: few; v_gene: TRBV4-2; j_gene: TRBJ2-7; d_gene: NA; CDR3nt: TGTGCCAGCAGCCAAGAGGGTCGCCTCTCCTACGAGCAGTACTTC; CDR3aa: CASSQEGRLSYEQYF
abundance: NA; v_gene: TRBV29-1; j_gene: TRBJ2-3; d_gene: TRBD1; CDR3nt: TGCAGCGTTCGACAGGGGAGGACAGATACGCAGTATTTT; CDR3aa: CSVRQGRTDTQYF
abundance: few; v_gene: TRBV27; j_gene: TRBJ2-5; d_gene: TRBD2; CDR3nt: TGTGCCAGCAGCCGTAAGATAGCGGGAGAAGAGACCCAGTACTTC; CDR3aa: CASSRKIAGEETQYF
abundance: few; v_gene: TRBV14; j_gene: TRBJ2-1; d_gene: TRBD2; CDR3nt: TGTGCCAGCAGCCAGACCAGGACTAGCGGGCACTACAATGAGCAGTTCTTC; CDR3aa: CASSQTRTSGHYNEQFF
abundance: NA; v_gene: TRBV6-6; j_gene: TRBJ1-1; d_gene: NA; CDR3nt: TGTGCCAGCAGTCAAATGAACACTGAAGCTTTCTTT; CDR3aa: CASSQMNTEAFF
abundance: few; v_gene: TRBV28; j_gene: TRBJ1-2; d_gene: TRBD1; CDR3nt: TGTGCCAGCAGTCCTGGACAGGGAGATGGCTACACCTTC; CDR3aa: CASSPGQGDGYTF
abundance: once; v_gene: TRBV29-1; j_gene: TRBJ1-5; d_gene: NA; CDR3nt: TGCAGCGCTAGGGGGTCTGGTCAGCCCCAGCATTTT; CDR3aa: CSARGSGQPQHF
abundance: few; v_gene: TRBV20-1; j_gene: TRBJ1-2; d_gene: NA; CDR3nt: TGCAGTGCGGCCCAGATCTATGGCTACACCTTC; CDR3aa: CSAAQIYGYTF
abundance: few; v_gene: TRBV5-1; j_gene: TRBJ1-1; d_gene: NA; CDR3nt: TGCGCCAGCAGCCGGGGAACCAGCACTGAAGCTTTCTTT; CDR3aa: CASSRGTSTEAFF
abundance: few; v_gene: TRBV11-2; j_gene: TRBJ2-3; d_gene: NA; CDR3nt: TGTGCCAGCAGCTTAGGCTTCAGGGTCCGGGCAGATACGCAGTATTTT; CDR3aa: CASSLGFRVRADTQYF
abundance: few; v_gene: TRBV27; j_gene: TRBJ2-1; d_gene: TRBD1; CDR3nt: TGTGCCAGCAGACTTCCCGGGACAGGGGTCATGCATGAGCAGTTCTTC; CDR3aa: CASRLPGTGVMHEQFF
abundance: few; v_gene: TRBV7-9; j_gene: TRBJ2-5; d_gene: NA; CDR3nt: TGTGCCAGCAACTTCGGAGGAGAGACCCAGTACTTC; CDR3aa: CASNFGGETQYF
abundance: NA; v_gene: TRBV27; j_gene: TRBJ2-4; d_gene: TRBD2; CDR3nt: TGTGCCAGCAGTCCCCGTTTCGGGGGGGCGGCCAAAAACATTCAGTACTTC; CDR3aa: CASSPRFGGAAKNIQYF
abundance: NA; v_gene: TRBV4-1; j_gene: TRBJ2-3; d_gene: NA; CDR3nt: TGCGCCAGCAGCCAGGGGCTAGCCGGCACAGATACGCAGTATTTT; CDR3aa: CASSQGLAGTDTQYF
abundance: NA; v_gene: TRBV4-3; j_gene: TRBJ1-6; d_gene: NA; CDR3nt: TGCGCCAGCAGCCAACCCCACTTGGGGCACCTAGGGCGTTCACCCCTCCACTTT; CDR3aa: CASSQPHLGHLGRSPLHF
abundance: many; v_gene: TRBV10-3; j_gene: TRBJ2-7; d_gene: NA; CDR3nt: TGTGCCATCAGCCGGGAGCTCACAGAGTCCGAGCAGTACTTC; CDR3aa: CAISRELTESEQYF
abundance: NA; v_gene: TRBV5-4; j_gene: TRBJ2-3; d_gene: NA; CDR3nt: TGTGCCAGCAGCCCGACTACCACAGATACGCAGTATTTT; CDR3aa: CASSPTTTDTQYF
abundance: NA; v_gene: TRBV25-1; j_gene: TRBJ1-6; d_gene: TRBD1; CDR3nt: TGTGCCAGCAGTGATTTGACAGGGAATTCACCCCTCCACTTT; CDR3aa: CASSDLTGNSPLHF
abundance: few; v_gene: TRBV7-2; j_gene: TRBJ1-1; d_gene: NA; CDR3nt: TGTGCCAGCGAATCTAGGGTGAACACTGAAGCTTTCTTT; CDR3aa: CASESRVNTEAFF
abundance: few; v_gene: TRBV18; j_gene: TRBJ2-3; d_gene: NA; CDR3nt: TGTGCCAGCTCACCCGTCCAACTCGTGGAAGGCACAGATACGCAGTATTTT; CDR3aa: CASSPVQLVEGTDTQYF
abundance: many; v_gene: TRBV30; j_gene: TRBJ2-7; d_gene: NA; CDR3nt: TGTGCCTGGAGTGTAATCCTAGTGGGCGAGCAGTACTTC; CDR3aa: CAWSVILVGEQYF
abundance: many; v_gene: TRBV2; j_gene: TRBJ2-3; d_gene: NA; CDR3nt: TGTGCCAGCAGTGTAACAGATACGCAGTATTTT; CDR3aa: CASSVTDTQYF
abundance: NA; v_gene: TRBV5-4; j_gene: TRBJ1-4; d_gene: NA; CDR3nt: TGTGCCAGCAGCTTGAACCAAGGGGGAGATGAAAAACTGTTTTTT; CDR3aa: CASSLNQGGDEKLFF
abundance: NA; v_gene: TRBV7-3; j_gene: TRBJ2-3; d_gene: NA; CDR3nt: TGTGCCAGCAGCCCCGGGACTTCCGGAGATACGCAGTATTTT; CDR3aa: CASSPGTSGDTQYF
abundance: few; v_gene: TRBV18; j_gene: TRBJ2-3; d_gene: TRBD1; CDR3nt: TGTGCCAGCTCAGGCCAACAGGGGATCACAGATACGCAGTATTTT; CDR3aa: CASSGQQGITDTQYF
abundance: few; v_gene: TRBV30; j_gene: TRBJ2-3; d_gene: TRBD2; CDR3nt: TGTGCCCAGGCCCAGCGGGAGAGGGATACGCAGTATTTT; CDR3aa: CAQAQRERDTQYF
abundance: few; v_gene: TRBV4-2; j_gene: TRBJ2-7; d_gene: NA; CDR3nt: TGTGCCAGCAGCCAAGAACGGGTATCCTACGAGCAGTACTTC; CDR3aa: CASSQERVSYEQYF
abundance: few; v_gene: TRBV29-1; j_gene: TRBJ2-5; d_gene: NA; CDR3nt: TGCAGCGTTGAGGGGAGCAGTGTAGCGGAGACCCAGTACTTC; CDR3aa: CSVEGSSVAETQYF
abundance: few; v_gene: TRBV29-1; j_gene: TRBJ2-7; d_gene: TRBD1; CDR3nt: TGCAGCGTGACAGGACAGGCCTCCTACGAGCAGTACTTC; CDR3aa: CSVTGQASYEQYF
abundance: medium-sized; v_gene: TRBV19; j_gene: TRBJ1-2; d_gene: NA; CDR3nt: TGTGCCAGTAGTACCCGGAACTATGGCTACACCTTC; CDR3aa: CASSTRNYGYTF
abundance: many; v_gene: TRBV4-3; j_gene: TRBJ1-4; d_gene: TRBD1; CDR3nt: TGCGCCAGCAGCCAACCTAAAGGACAGGGAAAAGTTGAAAAACTGTTTTTT; CDR3aa: CASSQPKGQGKVEKLFF
abundance: NA; v_gene: TRBV10-3; j_gene: TRBJ2-1; d_gene: TRBD2; CDR3nt: TGTGCCATCAGTGACTTAGCGGGGGGACTCAATGAGCAGTTCTTC; CDR3aa: CAISDLAGGLNEQFF
abundance: NA; v_gene: TRBV7-2; j_gene: TRBJ1-2; d_gene: NA; CDR3nt: TGTGCCAGCAGCCTCCGGGCAAATGGCTACACCTTC; CDR3aa: CASSLRANGYTF
abundance: few; v_gene: TRBV10-3; j_gene: TRBJ2-1; d_gene: NA; CDR3nt: TGTGCCATCAGTGATCAGGCAGGGAATGAGCAGTTCTTC; CDR3aa: CAISDQAGNEQFF
abundance: NA; v_gene: TRBV6-6; j_gene: TRBJ2-5; d_gene: NA; CDR3nt: TGTGCCAGCAGCTTTCAGGGGGGAGAGACCCAGTACTTC; CDR3aa: CASSFQGGETQYF
abundance: NA; v_gene: TRBV7-2; j_gene: TRBJ2-7; d_gene: TRBD2; CDR3nt: TGTGCCAGCAGCTTAGGGACTAGCGGGAGTTACGAGCAGTACTTC; CDR3aa: CASSLGTSGSYEQYF
abundance: NA; v_gene: TRBV25-1; j_gene: TRBJ1-2; d_gene: NA; CDR3nt: TGTGCCAGCAGTGGGGACCTTTTAGGCTACACCTTC; CDR3aa: CASSGDLLGYTF
abundance: few; v_gene: TRBV9; j_gene: TRBJ1-2; d_gene: NA; CDR3nt: TGTGCCAGCAGCGCTTCAAGTGAGACGGGATATGGCTACACCTTC; CDR3aa: CASSASSETGYGYTF
abundance: many; v_gene: TRBV29-1; j_gene: TRBJ2-1; d_gene: NA; CDR3nt: TGCAGCTCTGAATCTCCAGGGAATGAGCAGTTCTTC; CDR3aa: CSSESPGNEQFF
abundance: NA; v_gene: TRBV30; j_gene: TRBJ2-5; d_gene: TRBD2; CDR3nt: TGTGCCTGGAGTGTTGGAGCGGGGACTAAGACCCAGTACTTC; CDR3aa: CAWSVGAGTKTQYF
abundance: few; v_gene: TRBV7-2; j_gene: TRBJ1-4; d_gene: TRBD1; CDR3nt: TGTGCCAGCAGCTTAGACATCACAGGGGGGCGGCGAGAAAAACTGTTTTTT; CDR3aa: CASSLDITGGRREKLFF
abundance: few; v_gene: TRBV9; j_gene: TRBJ2-2; d_gene: TRBD2; CDR3nt: TGTGCCAGCAGGACTAGCGCGAACACCGGGGAGCTGTTTTTT; CDR3aa: CASRTSANTGELFF
abundance: NA; v_gene: TRBV6-5; j_gene: TRBJ2-2; d_gene: NA; CDR3nt: TGTGCCAGCAGTTATTCGCCGAACACCGGGGAGCTGTTTTTT; CDR3aa: CASSYSPNTGELFF
abundance: few; v_gene: TRBV6-5; j_gene: TRBJ2-7; d_gene: NA; CDR3nt: TGTGCCAGCAGTTTCAGTCCCAATAGCTACGAGCAGTACTTC; CDR3aa: CASSFSPNSYEQYF
abundance: many; v_gene: TRBV7-2; j_gene: TRBJ2-5; d_gene: NA; CDR3nt: TGTGCCAGCAGCCAAACTAGGTCGGCCCAGTACTTC; CDR3aa: CASSQTRSAQYF
abundance: NA; v_gene: TRBV7-2; j_gene: TRBJ2-7; d_gene: NA; CDR3nt: TGTGCCAGCAGCCCGGGGACGTACTCCTACGAGCAGTACTTC; CDR3aa: CASSPGTYSYEQYF
abundance: many; v_gene: TRBV4-1; j_gene: TRBJ2-1; d_gene: NA; CDR3nt: TGCGCCAGCAGCCAAGATTGGTACAATGAGCAGTTCTTC; CDR3aa: CASSQDWYNEQFF
abundance: many; v_gene: TRBV4-2; j_gene: TRBJ2-1; d_gene: NA; CDR3nt: TGTGCCAGCAGCCAAGGCCGGGACGGAGACTACAATGAGCAGTTCTTC; CDR3aa: CASSQGRDGDYNEQFF